This T cell receptor beta chain is from a study of response to subunit inactivated influenza vaccine. The CDR3 has 16 amino acids. V lost 5 bases and J lost 7; bases outside the gene matches: 10. The V gene's germline CDR1 is SGHTA and CDR2 FQGNSA. TCRdb analysed the RT-PCR reads with MiXCR anew, one entry per CDR3 protein. The sample carries 500,000 to 600,000 distinct CDR3 sequences, over 9% recorded once. This sample was also put to use in a study of T cells expressing NK-cell markers. That study adds: For TCR beta, cDNA was produced by 5'RACE template switching with UMIs. In sorted CD3+CD56+NKG2C+, CD3+CD56+NKG2C- and CD3+CD56-NKG2C+ T cells, TCR beta repertoires were obtained. The study sequenced eight donors, seven HCMV-seropositive and one seronegative. Researchers report these clonotypes also headed the CD3+CD56-NKG2C+ fraction in several donors.

The clonotype was recovered from a man aged 45-65 years who received an inactivated influenza vaccine. The chain links TRBV7-2 to TRBJ2-1; 11 bases agree with TRBD1. Source: PBMCs from blood, taken on the day of vaccination. Here the CDR3 reads CASSPSGTGGGNEQFF. In DNA, the CDR3 is TGTGCCAGCAGCCCATCCGGGACAGGGGGTGGGAATGAGCAGTTCTTC.